This T cell receptor (beta chain) was sequenced in a study of circulating and synovial CD4+ cells in juvenile arthritis. Findings and limits, study-wide: Overlap with synovium rose as more T cells were sequenced. Bulk blood CD4 repertoires were more diverse than these. Compared with bulk blood, circulating pathogenic-like lymphocytes shared substantially more CDR3 sequences with synovial T cells.

TCRdb's copy holds only in-frame clones and misses some; the assay was immunoSEQ multiplex PCR. Found here are 25,000 to 35,000 clones, around 95% of them singletons; the top ten hold about 3.1%. Germline loops: CDR1 MNHNS, CDR2 SASEGT. The CDR3 spans 15 residues. V lost 5 bases to trimming and J lost 0 bases; unmatched junction nucleotides: 5. A note on this clone: Its cognate antigen is unknown.

Patients with active juvenile idiopathic arthritis donated these samples. The sequence came from a human donor with juvenile idiopathic arthritis. The rearrangement uses TRBV6-1 and TRBJ1-2; TRBD1 matches at 8 bases. The sequencing input was CD4+ T cells from blood. In DNA form, the CDR3 reads TGTGCCAGCAGTCTTTCAGGGGGCTCTAACTATGGCTACACCTTC. Translation: CASSLSGGSNYGYTF.